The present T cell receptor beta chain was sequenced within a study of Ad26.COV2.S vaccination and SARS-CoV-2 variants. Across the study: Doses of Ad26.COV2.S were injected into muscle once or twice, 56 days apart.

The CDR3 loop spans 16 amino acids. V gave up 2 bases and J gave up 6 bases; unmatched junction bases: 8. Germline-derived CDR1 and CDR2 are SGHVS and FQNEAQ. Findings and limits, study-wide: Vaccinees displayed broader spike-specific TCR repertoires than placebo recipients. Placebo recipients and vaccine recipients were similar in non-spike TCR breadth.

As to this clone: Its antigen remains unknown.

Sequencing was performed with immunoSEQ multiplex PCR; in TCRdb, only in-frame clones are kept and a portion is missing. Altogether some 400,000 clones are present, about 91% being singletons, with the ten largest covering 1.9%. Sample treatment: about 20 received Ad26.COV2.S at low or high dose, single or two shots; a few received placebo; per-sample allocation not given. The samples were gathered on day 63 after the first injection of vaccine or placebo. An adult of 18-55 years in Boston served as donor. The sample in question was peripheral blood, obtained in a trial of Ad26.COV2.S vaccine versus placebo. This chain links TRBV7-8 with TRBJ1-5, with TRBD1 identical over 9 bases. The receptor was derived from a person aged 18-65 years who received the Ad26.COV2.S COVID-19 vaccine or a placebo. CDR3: CASSLSGTGYRQPQHF. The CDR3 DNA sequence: TGTGCCAGCAGCTTATCCGGGACAGGGTACCGTCAGCCCCAGCATTTT.